The 32 T cell receptor beta chains reported below all come from one sample, sequenced in a study of control samples from healthy donors and cancer patients. Sequencing used immunoSEQ multiplex PCR; TCRdb keeps in-frame clones, though not all of them. The sample yields about 77,000 clones, 85% to 95% seen once. Sequencing was performed on blood. These receptor sequences come from a woman aged 55 to 70 in good health.

V is TRBV18 and J is TRBJ2-7, with D unresolved. The length of the CDR3 is 14 residues. V lost 3 bases and J 2 bases, leaving 11 bases between the germline ends. Germline CDR1 KGHSH, CDR2 LQKENI. CDR3 region: CASSPPGPTYEQYF. In DNA, the CDR3 is TGTGCCAGCTCACCGCCAGGACCAACCTACGAGCAGTACTTC.

V usage is TRBV7-8 and J usage is TRBJ2-2; the D gene is possibly TRBD1 (5 bases). Trimming took off 5 bases at V and 0 bases at J, with 19 bases between the two ends. CDR1 and CDR2 from the germline V gene are SGHVS and FQNEAQ. The CDR3 covers 18 residues. Written as DNA, the CDR3 is TGTGCCAGCAGCCAGAAAGGGGTAGACCTCACGAACACCGGGGAGCTGTTTTTT. Translating gives CASSQKGVDLTNTGELFF.

The CDR3 here is CASSASEFTDTQYF. In nucleotides, the CDR3 is TGTGCCAGCAGCGCTAGCGAGTTCACAGATACGCAGTATTTT. The chain links TRBV6-5 to TRBJ2-3; the D gene is possibly TRBD2 (6 bases). The CDR3 runs to 14 residues. The germline gives CDR1 MNHEY, CDR2 SVGAGI. Trimming took off 6 bases at V and 2 bases at J, with 12 bases between the two ends.

The table lists this clone with a count of one. The genes are TRBV5-4 and TRBJ2-2, with 9 bases that match TRBD1. CDR3 length: 16 residues. Germline CDR1 SGHNT, CDR2 YYREEE (reference sequence). Trimming took 0 bases from V and 6 from J; bases not matched to a gene: 6. In nucleotides, the CDR3 is TGTGCCAGCAGCTTGGTAGGACAGGGGAGGTCCGGGGAGCTGTTTTTT. Protein: CASSLVGQGRSGELFF.

The rearrangement links TRBV11-2 to TRBJ1-4; D remains unclear. The CDR3 runs 13 residues. Germline loops: CDR1 SGHAT, CDR2 FQNNGV. The V end lost 3 bases, the J end lost 8 bases, and 10 bases lay between the germline ends. The CDR3, as DNA: TGTGCCAGCAGCTTCGGACGGAGCGAAAAACTGTTTTTT. It translates to CASSFGRSEKLFF.

The genes are TRBV20-1 and TRBJ1-6; weak D call: TRBD1 (6 bases). This CDR3 has 14 residues. V was pared by 3 bases and J by 7 bases, with 13 bases between. Germline CDR1 reads DFQATT; CDR2 reads SNEGSKA (reference sequence). In DNA form, the CDR3 reads TGCAGTGCTAGTTTGAGTAGGGGGAATTCACCCCTCCACTTT. It encodes CSASLSRGNSPLHF.

This sequence joins TRBV27 and TRBJ1-2, with D maybe TRBD1 (5 bases). Per germline, CDR1 MNHEY and CDR2 SMNVEV (reference sequence). This CDR3 has 17 amino acids. Trimming left V 1 base short and J 0 bases short, with 15 bases between. CDR3 sequence: CASSLFGDPTPNYGYTF. CDR3 bases: TGTGCCAGCAGTTTATTCGGGGACCCTACTCCTAACTATGGCTACACCTTC.

V usage is TRBV3-1 (or the pseudogene TRBV3-2) and J usage is TRBJ2-7; 7 positions match TRBD1. The trim removed 2 bases at V and 5 bases at J, leaving 6 bases unmatched. This CDR3 has 14 amino acids. The germline V gene encodes CDR1 LGHDT and CDR2 YNNKEL (reference sequence). For the CDR3, the DNA is TGTGCCAGCAGCCAATTCGAGGGGGCGGACGAGCAGTACTTC. Its protein is CASSQFEGADEQYF.

The chain uses TRBV4-2 and TRBJ1-5; no firm D call. V lost 0 bases and J lost 1, with 22 bases in between. CDR3 size: 20 residues. From germline, CDR1 is LGHNA and CDR2 YNFKEQ. The CDR3 DNA follows: TGTGCCAGCAGCCAAGATTACGGGCACTGGGAGGGCCGGAGCAATCAGCCCCAGCATTTT. It is translated as CASSQDYGHWEGRSNQPQHF.

This sequence joins TRBV5-4 and TRBJ1-4, with 11 bases fitting TRBD1. The V gene's germline CDR1 is SGHNT and CDR2 YYREEE (reference sequence). This CDR3 has 16 residues. J lost 3 bases, V lost 4 bases, and 5 bases had no gene match. CDR3: CASSDGQGASNEKLFF. The CDR3 DNA sequence: TGTGCCAGCAGCGATGGACAGGGGGCATCTAATGAAAAACTGTTTTTT.

The chain links TRBV6-2 or TRBV6-3 to TRBJ2-3; 10 bases align to TRBD2. Looked up from germline, CDR1 is MNHEY and CDR2 is SVGEGT. J gave up 5 bases and V 2 bases, and 22 bases lay outside the gene matches. This CDR3 region has 21 residues. CDR3 protein: CASSYPEDARASGSLVDTQYF. CDR3 nucleotides: TGTGCCAGCAGTTACCCAGAAGACGCGCGGGCTAGCGGGAGTCTTGTAGATACGCAGTATTTT.

The gene calls are TRBV19 and TRBJ1-3; tentatively, D is TRBD1 (5 bases). CDR1 and CDR2 from the germline V gene are LNHDA and SQIVND (reference sequence). Trimming removed 5 bases from V and 5 bases from J, with 19 bases in between. The CDR3 contains 16 residues. Here the CDR3 DNA reads TGTGCCAGTAGTCGGACTGAGCGAGGGGCAAGAAACACCATATATTTT. This codes for CASSRTERGARNTIYF.

This chain connects TRBV5-5 to TRBJ2-2, with D hard to call. CDR1 is SGHKS and CDR2 is YYEKEE in the germline V gene (reference sequence). The CDR3 contains 15 residues. V shed 1 base and J shed 6 bases, with 13 bases lying between them. For the CDR3, the DNA is TGTGCCAGCAGCTTGTTTGGGCAGACGGCCGGGGAGCTGTTTTTT. Translated, it gives CASSLFGQTAGELFF.

This sequence joins TRBV20-1 and TRBJ2-1, with 7 bases aligning to TRBD2. Unmatched junction bases numbered 2, after V lost 3 bases and J lost 6 bases. The germline CDR1 and CDR2 sequences are DFQATT and SNEGSKA (reference sequence). The CDR3 extends over 12 amino acids. This chain's CDR3 is CSASRTSNEQFF. CDR3 in DNA: TGCAGTGCTAGTAGGACTAGCAATGAGCAGTTCTTC.

CDR3 protein: CASSQDSGRGYEQYF. The CDR3 nucleotides are TGCGCCAGCAGCCAAGATAGCGGGAGGGGCTACGAGCAGTACTTC. This rearrangement joins TRBV4-1 to TRBJ2-7; 11 nucleotides match TRBD2. This CDR3 comprises 15 residues. With V trimmed by 0 bases and J by 3 bases, 1 base remained unmatched. Per the germline V gene, CDR1 is MGHRA and CDR2 is YSYEKL.

This clone appeared a few times. The chain is built from TRBV5-1 and TRBJ2-5; 8 bases agree with TRBD1. This CDR3 region has 14 residues. Trimming cost V 6 bases and J 1 base; bases outside gene matches: 5. Germline lookup yields CDR1 SGHRS and CDR2 YFSETQ. Here the CDR3 reads CASTSGGTQETQYF. In nucleotides, the CDR3 is TGCGCCAGCACCTCAGGGGGCACCCAAGAGACCCAGTACTTC.

The V and J genes are TRBV6-1 and TRBJ2-7; 13 nucleotides line up with TRBD2. Germline assignment: CDR1 MNHNS and CDR2 SASEGT. V was pared by 0 bases and J by 9 bases, with 5 bases of the junction left unmatched. CDR3 length equals 15 residues. CDR3 loop: CASSEAGTSGIPQYF. The CDR3 DNA is TGTGCCAGCAGTGAAGCCGGGACTAGCGGGATTCCGCAGTACTTC.

The J gene is TRBJ2-1, the V gene TRBV6-1; 8 bases agree with TRBD2. J was trimmed by 5 bases and V by 8 bases; bases with no gene match: 8. Germline CDR1 reads MNHNS; CDR2 reads SASEGT. The CDR3 sequence is 14 residues long. In nucleotides, the CDR3 is TGTGCCAGCCGGGGTAGCGGGACCAACAATGAGCAGTTCTTC. It is translated as CASRGSGTNNEQFF.

V gene TRBV3-1 (or the pseudogene TRBV3-2) combines with J gene TRBJ2-7, with 11 bases aligning to TRBD1. V was pared by 7 bases and J by 4 bases, with 6 bases of the junction left unmatched. The CDR3 covers 14 residues. CDR1 LGHDT and CDR2 YNNKEL come from the germline V gene (reference sequence). CDR3 sequence reads: CASKIGQGAYEQYF. In nucleotides, the CDR3 is TGTGCCAGCAAAATTGGACAGGGGGCTTACGAGCAGTACTTC.

This clone was seen only once. The V and J genes are TRBV5-6 and TRBJ2-1; D gene ambiguous. Germline CDR1 reads SGHDT; CDR2 reads YYEEEE. The CDR3 covers 14 residues. V was shortened by 0 bases and J by 7 bases, with 11 bases between the two germline ends. CDR3 amino acids: CASSLGWVNNEQFF. The CDR3 DNA is TGTGCCAGCAGCTTGGGATGGGTCAATAATGAGCAGTTCTTC.

A remark on this clone: At one end, the junction sequence differs from germline, possibly due to a read error. The rearrangement joins TRBV3-1 (or the pseudogene TRBV3-2) to TRBJ2-7; TRBD1 agrees at 9 bases. There are 15 residues in the CDR3. Per germline, CDR1 LGHDT and CDR2 YNNKEL (reference sequence). CDR3 nucleotide sequence: TGTGCCAGCAGTCAAGTCAGTACAGGGGGCGCCGAGCAGTACTTC. Amino acids: CASSQVSTGGAEQYF.

The J gene is TRBJ2-7, the V gene TRBV14; D possibly uses TRBD1 or TRBD2 (6 bases each). CDR1 and CDR2 (germline): SGHDN, FVKESK. The CDR3 is made up of 14 amino acids. Deletions cut 2 bases from V and 5 bases from J, with 13 bases between. CDR3 amino acids: CASSQRGLGNEQYF. DNA for the CDR3: TGTGCCAGCAGCCAACGGGGGCTCGGGAACGAGCAGTACTTC.

The chain carries TRBV6-5 and TRBJ1-3; 9 bases fit TRBD1. Germline lookup yields CDR1 MNHEY and CDR2 SVGAGI. The CDR3 totals 15 residues. The ends lost 6 bases at V and 4 bases at J; junction bases unmatched: 7. The CDR3: CASRPQGAQGNTIYF. In nucleotides, the CDR3 is TGTGCCAGCAGACCACAGGGGGCTCAAGGAAACACCATATATTTT.

The rearrangement joins TRBV21-1 to TRBJ1-3. TRBV21-1 is classified as a pseudogene. The CDR3 is 15 amino acids. In nucleotides, the CDR3 is TGTGCCTTTTGGACCGCCGAATTCTCTGGAAACACCATATATTTT. The encoded protein is CAFWTAEFSGNTIYF.

V is TRBV7-8 and J is TRBJ1-2; 8 nucleotides align to TRBD1. Per germline, CDR1 SGHVS and CDR2 FQNEAQ. Trimming cost V 4 bases and J 4 bases; bases outside gene matches: 8. The CDR3 runs 15 residues. The CDR3 loop reads CASSSDRDRLYGYTF. In DNA, the CDR3 is TGTGCCAGCAGCTCAGACCGGGACAGGCTCTATGGCTACACCTTC.

This chain joins TRBV4-1 and TRBJ1-3, with D unclear. Per germline, CDR1 MGHRA and CDR2 YSYEKL. The CDR3 has 13 residues. Between the trimmed V and J ends, which lost 3 bases and 4 bases, there was a span of 7 bases. This CDR3 is CASSQSRGNTIYF. The DNA for the CDR3 is TGCGCCAGCAGCCAGAGCCGGGGAAACACCATATATTTT.

This sequence joins TRBV19 and TRBJ1-1, with 9 bases that match TRBD1. CDR1 and CDR2 (germline): LNHDA, SQIVND (reference sequence). The CDR3 has 15 amino acids. V lost 3 bases, J lost 1 base, and 3 bases stayed unmatched. CDR3 in DNA: TGTGCCAGTAGTATCGCGGACAGGGGGAACACTGAAGCTTTCTTT. Residues: CASSIADRGNTEAFF.

As DNA, the CDR3 is TGTGCCAGCAGTTTTATCGCGGCAGGGACAGCCGTTGAGGCCCAGTACTTC. Translated, it gives CASSFIAAGTAVEAQYF. V and J are TRBV28 and TRBJ2-5, with TRBD1 matching over 7 bases. After removal of 3 bases from V and 9 bases from J, the junction contained 19 bases not matched to a gene. CDR3 size: 17 residues. Germline CDR1 reads MDHEN; CDR2 reads SYDVKM.

The chain uses TRBV6-6 and TRBJ1-6, with D possibly being TRBD1 (5 bases). Trimming took 7 bases from V and 7 from J, leaving 8 bases between them. Germline CDR1 MNHNY, CDR2 SVGAGI (reference sequence). CDR3 length equals 12 residues. As DNA, the CDR3 is TGTGCCAGCAATCGACAGAATTCACCCCTCCACTTT. This codes for CASNRQNSPLHF.

The rearrangement uses TRBV18 and TRBJ1-1; tentative D call: TRBD1 (5 bases). The CDR3 has 14 amino acids. Between the trimmed V and J ends, which lost 5 bases and 2 bases, there was a span of 12 bases. Looked up from germline, CDR1 is KGHSH and CDR2 is LQKENI. Here the CDR3 reads CASSAGTSNTEAFF. Here the CDR3 DNA reads TGTGCCAGCTCAGCCGGGACGAGTAACACTGAAGCTTTCTTT.

The CDR3 nucleotides read TGCGCCAGCATCCCGGGACTTCACACAGATACGCAGTATTTT. Translation gives CASIPGLHTDTQYF. The genes are TRBV5-1 and TRBJ2-3; D possibly corresponds to TRBD2 (6 bases). Germline CDR1 SGHRS, CDR2 YFSETQ. This CDR3 has 14 residues. Trimming removed 6 bases from V and 2 bases from J, with 13 bases in between.

CDR3 residues: CATRTTGLNYGYTF. In DNA form, the CDR3 reads TGTGCCACCAGAACGACAGGATTGAACTATGGCTACACCTTC. This chain links TRBV28 with TRBJ1-2; D is perhaps TRBD1 (6 bases). Between the trimmed V and J ends, which lost 10 bases and 2 bases, there was a span of 17 bases. The CDR3 has 14 residues. Germline-derived CDR1 and CDR2 are MDHEN and SYDVKM.